Listed below are T cell receptor beta chains from one sample, sequenced in a study of CD8+ T cells in alopecia areata. Some clones are missing from TCRdb's copy, which holds only in-frame ones; the method was immunoSEQ multiplex PCR. This table has around 100,000 clones, 56% appearing once. This sample comprised CD4+ T cells sorted from blood, obtained at week 24, from a patient treated with tofacitinib. The receptors were sampled from a human donor with alopecia areata. The conserved cysteine and the conserved F or W are not part of the CDR3 here.

V gene: TRBV15
CDR3 protein: ATSPAGARDTQY

V gene: TRBV4-1
CDR3 protein: ASSQGVQGYEKLF

V gene: TRBV7-7
CDR3 protein: ASSLGLGEQF

V gene: TRBV25-1
CDR3 protein: ASSETGPGETQY

V gene: TRBV7-9
CDR3 protein: ASSSISNTEAF

V gene: TRBV7-3
CDR3 protein: ASSRLTQETQY

V gene: TRBV18
CDR3 protein: ASSPRGTGGQGNEQF

V gene: TRBV30
CDR3 protein: AWSGPRRGTEAF

V gene: TRBV6-5
CDR3 protein: ASSYSDTQY

V gene: TRBV27
CDR3 protein: ASSKLGQGAT

V gene: TRBV7-9
CDR3 protein: ASSPRQPQH

V gene: TRBV5-1
CDR3 protein: ASSSGQGAAKNTEAF

V gene: TRBV4-3
CDR3 protein: ASSQGATGGYEQY

V gene: TRBV18
CDR3 protein: ASSPLGADYGYT

V gene: TRBV5-1
CDR3 protein: ASSLRQGNNSPLH

V gene: TRBV6-5
CDR3 protein: ASAGPGNNEQF

V gene: TRBV18
CDR3 protein: ASSPPASQETQY

V gene: TRBV5-1
CDR3 protein: ASTWDRSTDTQY

V gene: TRBV29-1
CDR3 protein: SVAARETQY

V gene: TRBV5-4
CDR3 protein: ASSTPTATNEKLF

V gene: TRBV27
CDR3 protein: ASTLWVRGQETQY

V gene: TRBV29-1
CDR3 protein: SAGDRLSYEQY

V gene: TRBV7-2
CDR3 protein: ATTLQAGTGYSPLH

V gene: TRBV15
CDR3 protein: ATSRTGGDGYT

V gene: TRBV6-5
CDR3 protein: ASSWDTEAF

V gene: TRBV30
CDR3 protein: AWRGTVSYNEQF

V gene: TRBV18
CDR3 protein: ASSPGTGANQPQH

V gene: TRBV6-6
CDR3 protein: ASSRGPLNTDTQY

V gene: TRBV19
CDR3 protein: ASRDPGQGIHEQY

V gene: TRBV7-2
CDR3 protein: ASSSVLSGANVLT

V gene: TRBV19
CDR3 protein: ASSSQRQSSGANVLT

V gene: TRBV10-3
CDR3 protein: ASQGQQGDYGYT

V gene: TRBV2
CDR3 protein: ASSEEYDNEQF

V gene: TRBV29-1
CDR3 protein: SYASGEGQPQH

V gene: TRBV10-2
CDR3 protein: ASSAQSPYNSPLH

V gene: TRBV29-1
CDR3 protein: SVTGAGDTEAF

V gene: TRBV9
CDR3 protein: ASSVDVGETQY

V gene: TRBV29-1
CDR3 protein: SVGGGPHIDKNIQY

V gene: TRBV4-1
CDR3 protein: ASSHWARETEAF

V gene: TRBV29-1
CDR3 protein: SGGQTENTEAF

V gene: TRBV7-2
CDR3 protein: ASSRGGVDTQY